This T cell receptor (beta chain) is from a study of blood T cell repertoires in COVID-19. Study at large: Whether acute or convalescent, the COVID-19 samples came from the United States, Italy and Spain. PBMCs, B-cell-depleted T cells, or T cells were the source of the cDNA or gDNA that made up the material.

V shed 0 bases, J shed 7 bases, and the junction held 5 bases outside the gene matches. Germline V lookup: CDR1 SGHRS, CDR2 YFSETQ. CDR3 length: 16 residues. Some clones are missing from TCRdb's copy, which holds only in-frame ones; the method was immunoSEQ multiplex PCR. The sample has under 200,000 clones, 88% seen once. The receptor's source is a man between 40 and 49 years old with active or convalescent COVID-19. Sequencing used peripheral blood. This chain links TRBV5-1 with TRBJ1-4; 11 bases line up with TRBD1. DNA for the CDR3: TGCGCCAGCAGCTTGGCCGCCGGGACAGGGGGTGAAAAACTGTTTTTT. Amino acid sequence: CASSLAAGTGGEKLFF.